This paragraph reports one TCR beta chain. These data come from a study of blood T cell repertoires in COVID-19. Across the whole study: Sites in the United States, Italy and Spain provided acute and convalescent COVID-19 samples. T cells, B-cell-depleted T cells, or PBMCs provided the cDNA or gDNA that served as material.

As handled by the study authors: Using reference gene primer amplification, nucleated cell counts were estimated. Assay: immunoSEQ multiplex PCR; the TCRdb copy retains only in-frame clones and omits some. The V and J calls and the clone size are those of that table, but D and trimming were determined from the DNA. The sample records under 200,000 clones, approximately 85% being singletons. Between the trimmed V and J ends, which lost 0 bases and 3 bases, there was a span of 8 bases. This CDR3 has 14 amino acids. Per germline, CDR1 SGHVS and CDR2 FQNEAQ. The chain uses TRBV7-8 and TRBJ1-2, with D possibly TRBD1 on 6 matching bases. This TCR derives from an elderly woman with acute or convalescent COVID-19. Sequenced input: peripheral blood. The CDR3 here is CASSLAAGDYGYTF. In DNA form, the CDR3 reads TGTGCCAGCAGCTTAGCCGCAGGGGACTATGGCTACACCTTC.